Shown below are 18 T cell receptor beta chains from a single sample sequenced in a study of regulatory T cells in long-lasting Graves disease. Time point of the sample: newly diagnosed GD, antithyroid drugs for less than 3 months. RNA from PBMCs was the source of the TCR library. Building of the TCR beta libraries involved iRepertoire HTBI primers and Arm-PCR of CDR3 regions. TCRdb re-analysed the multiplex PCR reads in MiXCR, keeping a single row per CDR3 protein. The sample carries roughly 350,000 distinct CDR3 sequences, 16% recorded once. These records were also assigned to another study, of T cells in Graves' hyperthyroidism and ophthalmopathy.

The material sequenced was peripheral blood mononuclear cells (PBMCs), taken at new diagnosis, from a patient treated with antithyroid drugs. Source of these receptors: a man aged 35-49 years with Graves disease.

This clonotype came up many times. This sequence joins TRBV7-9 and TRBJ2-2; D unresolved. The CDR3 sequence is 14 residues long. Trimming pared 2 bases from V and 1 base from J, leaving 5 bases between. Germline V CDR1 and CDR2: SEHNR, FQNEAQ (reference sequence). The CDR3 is CASSLSQNTGELFF. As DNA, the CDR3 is TGTGCCAGCAGCTTAAGCCAGAACACCGGGGAGCTGTTTTTT. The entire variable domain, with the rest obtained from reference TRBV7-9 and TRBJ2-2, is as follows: DTGVSQNPRHKITKRGQNVTFRCDPISEHNRLYWYRQTLGQGPEFLTYFQNEAQLEKSRLLSDRFSAERPKGSFSTLEIQRTEQGDSAMYLCASSLSQNTGELFFGEGSRLTVL.

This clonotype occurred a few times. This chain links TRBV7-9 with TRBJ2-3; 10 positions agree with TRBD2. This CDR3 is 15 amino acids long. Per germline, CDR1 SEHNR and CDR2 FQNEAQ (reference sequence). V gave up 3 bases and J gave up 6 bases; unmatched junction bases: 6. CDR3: CASSFSGGVRDTQYF. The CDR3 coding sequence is TGTGCCAGCAGCTTCAGCGGGGGGGTACGGGATACGCAGTATTTT.

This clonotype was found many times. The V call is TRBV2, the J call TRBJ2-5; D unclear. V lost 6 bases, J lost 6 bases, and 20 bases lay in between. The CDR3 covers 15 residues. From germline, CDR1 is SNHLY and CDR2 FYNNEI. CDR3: CASSQSRQEWKTQYF. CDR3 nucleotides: TGTGCCAGCAGCCAATCCCGGCAGGAATGGAAGACCCAGTACTTC. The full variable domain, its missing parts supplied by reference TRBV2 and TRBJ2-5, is EPEVTQTPSHQVTQMGQEVILRCVPISNHLYFYWYRQILGQKVEFLVSFYNNEISEKSEIFDDQFSVERPDGSNFTLKIRSTKLEDSAMYFCASSQSRQEWKTQYFGPGTRLLVL.

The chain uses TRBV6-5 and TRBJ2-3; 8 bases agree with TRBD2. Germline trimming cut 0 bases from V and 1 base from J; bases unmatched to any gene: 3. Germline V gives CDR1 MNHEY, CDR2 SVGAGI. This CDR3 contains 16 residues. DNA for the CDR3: TGTGCCAGCAGTTACTCGAGTAGCGGGGGCACAGATACGCAGTATTTT. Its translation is CASSYSSSGGTDTQYF.

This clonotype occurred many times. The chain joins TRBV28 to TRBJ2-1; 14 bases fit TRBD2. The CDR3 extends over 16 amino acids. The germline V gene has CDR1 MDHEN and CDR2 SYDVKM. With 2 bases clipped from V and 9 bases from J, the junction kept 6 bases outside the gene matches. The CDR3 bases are TGTGCCAGCAGTTTACAGGGACTAGCGGGGGAGGTTGAGCAGTTCTTC. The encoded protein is CASSLQGLAGEVEQFF.

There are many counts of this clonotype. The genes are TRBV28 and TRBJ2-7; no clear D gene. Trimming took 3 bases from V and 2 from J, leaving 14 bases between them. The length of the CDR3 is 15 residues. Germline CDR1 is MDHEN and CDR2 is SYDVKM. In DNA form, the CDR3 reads TGTGCCAGCAGTTTTGGGCGGAAACTACCCTACGAGCAGTACTTC. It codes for CASSFGRKLPYEQYF.

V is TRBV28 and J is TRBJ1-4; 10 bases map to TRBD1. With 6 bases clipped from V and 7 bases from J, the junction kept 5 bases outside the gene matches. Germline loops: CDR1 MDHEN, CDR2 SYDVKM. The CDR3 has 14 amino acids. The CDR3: CASRLGTGVEKLFF. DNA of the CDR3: TGTGCCAGCAGACTCGGGACAGGGGTTGAAAAACTGTTTTTT.

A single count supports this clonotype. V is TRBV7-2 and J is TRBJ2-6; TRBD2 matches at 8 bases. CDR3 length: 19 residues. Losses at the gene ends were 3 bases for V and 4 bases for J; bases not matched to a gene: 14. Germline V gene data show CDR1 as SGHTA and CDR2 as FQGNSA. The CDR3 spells CASSFEAGGAVSGANVLTF. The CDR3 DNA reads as TGTGCCAGCAGCTTCGAGGCCGGGGGGGCTGTATCCGGGGCCAACGTCCTGACTTTC.

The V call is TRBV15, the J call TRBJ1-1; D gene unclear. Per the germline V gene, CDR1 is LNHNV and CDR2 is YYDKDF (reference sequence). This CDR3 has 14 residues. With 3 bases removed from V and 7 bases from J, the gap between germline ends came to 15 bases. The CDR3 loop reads CATSSPAPGYEAFF. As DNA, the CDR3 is TGTGCCACCAGCAGCCCGGCCCCCGGTTATGAAGCTTTCTTT.

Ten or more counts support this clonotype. The DNA of the CDR3 is TGCGCCAGCAGCGAGGGACAGGACAATGAGCAGTTCTTC. The encoded protein is CASSEGQDNEQFF. The chain carries TRBV5-1 and TRBJ2-1; 8 bases agree with TRBD1. V dropped 4 bases and J dropped 5; count of bases not matched to a gene: 2. Germline CDR1 reads SGHRS; CDR2 reads YFSETQ. The CDR3 is 13 amino acids.

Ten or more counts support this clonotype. The CDR3 region has the DNA TGTGCCAGCAGTGAGGATAGTAGCTCCTACAATGAGCAGTTCTTC. Encoded protein: CASSEDSSSYNEQFF. The J gene is TRBJ2-1, the V gene TRBV2; no clear D. The CDR3 has 15 residues. Trimming left V 3 bases short and J 0 bases short, with 9 bases between. Germline V lookup: CDR1 SNHLY, CDR2 FYNNEI. Full variable domain (rest looked up from reference TRBV2 and TRBJ2-1): EPEVTQTPSHQVTQMGQEVILRCVPISNHLYFYWYRQILGQKVEFLVSFYNNEISEKSEIFDDQFSVERPDGSNFTLKIRSTKLEDSAMYFCASSEDSSSYNEQFFGPGTRLTVL.

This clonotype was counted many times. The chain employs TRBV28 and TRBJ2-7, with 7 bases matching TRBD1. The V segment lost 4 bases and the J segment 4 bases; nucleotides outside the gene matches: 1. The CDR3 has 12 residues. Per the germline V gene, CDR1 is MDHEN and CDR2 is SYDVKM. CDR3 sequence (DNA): TGTGCCAGCAGTTGGGACAGTTACGAGCAGTACTTC. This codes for CASSWDSYEQYF.

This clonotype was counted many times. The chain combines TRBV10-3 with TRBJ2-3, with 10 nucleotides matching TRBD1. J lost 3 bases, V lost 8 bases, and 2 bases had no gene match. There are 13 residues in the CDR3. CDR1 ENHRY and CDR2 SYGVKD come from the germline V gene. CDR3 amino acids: CAIWTGGTDTQYF. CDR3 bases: TGTGCCATCTGGACAGGGGGAACAGATACGCAGTATTTT.

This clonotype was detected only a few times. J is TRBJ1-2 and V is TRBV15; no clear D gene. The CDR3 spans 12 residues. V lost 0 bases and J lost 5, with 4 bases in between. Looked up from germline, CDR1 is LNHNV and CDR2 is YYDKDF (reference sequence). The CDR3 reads CATSRDMYGYTF. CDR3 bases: TGTGCCACCAGCAGAGATATGTATGGCTACACCTTC.

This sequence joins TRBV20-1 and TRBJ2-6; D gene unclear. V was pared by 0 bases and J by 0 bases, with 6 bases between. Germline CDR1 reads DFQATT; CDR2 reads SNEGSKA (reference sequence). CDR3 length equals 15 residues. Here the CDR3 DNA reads TGCAGTGCTAGAGATTCTAGCTCTGGGGCCAACGTCCTGACTTTC. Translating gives CSARDSSSGANVLTF.

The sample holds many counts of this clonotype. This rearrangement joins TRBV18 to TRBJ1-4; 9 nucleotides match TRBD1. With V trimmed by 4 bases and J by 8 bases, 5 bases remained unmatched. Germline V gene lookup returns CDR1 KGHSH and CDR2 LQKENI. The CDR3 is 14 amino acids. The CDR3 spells CASSQTGGKEKLFF. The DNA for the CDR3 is TGTGCCAGCTCACAAACAGGGGGCAAAGAAAAACTGTTTTTT.

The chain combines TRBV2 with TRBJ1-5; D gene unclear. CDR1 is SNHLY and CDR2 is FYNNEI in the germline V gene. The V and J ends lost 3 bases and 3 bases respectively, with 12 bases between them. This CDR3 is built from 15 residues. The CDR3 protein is CASSESWGYNQPQHF. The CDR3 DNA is TGTGCCAGCAGTGAGTCCTGGGGTTACAATCAGCCCCAGCATTTT.

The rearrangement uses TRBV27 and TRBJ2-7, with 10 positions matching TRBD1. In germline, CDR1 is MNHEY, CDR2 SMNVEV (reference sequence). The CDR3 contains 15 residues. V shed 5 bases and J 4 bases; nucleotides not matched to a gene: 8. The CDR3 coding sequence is TGTGCCAGCAGTCCGTCCGGGACAGGGGCATACGAGCAGTACTTC. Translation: CASSPSGTGAYEQYF.